The next 15 T cell receptor beta chains were all read from a single sample in a study of beta chain features in type 1 diabetes. What was sequenced were expressed TCRB transcripts, since all of the isolated RNA had been reverse transcribed. Sequenced by immunoSEQ multiplex PCR; TCRdb stores in-frame clones only, minus some. The table records 150,000 or so clones, around 10% of them present only once. Sequences were obtained from central memory CD4+ T cells from blood. The receptors were gathered from a man aged 18-30 years in good health.

This clone was seen a handful of times. This chain joins TRBV14 and TRBJ2-3, with D perhaps TRBD1 (5 bases). V lost 2 bases, J lost 3 bases, and 9 bases lay in between. The CDR3 spans 14 residues. Germline assignment: CDR1 SGHDN and CDR2 FVKESK. Written as DNA, the CDR3 is TGTGCCAGCAGCCAAAATAGGGGTACAGATACGCAGTATTTT. Translating gives CASSQNRGTDTQYF. Filled out from reference TRBV14 and TRBJ2-3, the complete variable domain reads EAGVTQFPSHSVIEKGQTVTLRCDPISGHDNLYWYRRVMGKEIKFLLHFVKESKQDESGMPNNRFLAERTGGTYSTLKVQPAELEDSGVYFCASSQNRGTDTQYFGPGTRLTVL.

Details on this clone: Other DNA sequences in the same sample also yield this CDR3. This chain uses TRBV27 with TRBJ1-1; D is perhaps TRBD1 (5 bases). The CDR3 consists of 13 residues. V lost 2 bases and J lost 5, with 9 bases in between. Germline CDR1 is MNHEY and CDR2 is SMNVEV (reference sequence). Written as DNA, the CDR3 is TGTGCCAGCAGTTTAGGGAGACAGACTGAAGCTTTCTTT. Protein: CASSLGRQTEAFF.

This clone was counted at least ten times. The V gene is TRBV29-1, the J gene TRBJ2-5, with 14 bases identical to TRBD2. CDR1 is SQVTM, CDR2 ANQGSEA, per germline. The CDR3 is 15 amino acids. V trimming: 4 bases; J trimming: 1 base; junction bases outside the gene matches: 2. As DNA, the CDR3 is TGCAGCGTTGGGACTAGCGGGGGGCTCCAAGAGACCCAGTACTTC. Amino acid sequence: CSVGTSGGLQETQYF. Combining the CDR3 with reference TRBV29-1 and TRBJ2-5 gives the whole variable domain SAVISQKPSRDICQRGTSLTIQCQVDSQVTMMFWYRQQPGQSLTLIATANQGSEATYESGFVIDKFPISRPNLTFSTLTVSNMSPEDSSIYLCSVGTSGGLQETQYFGPGTRLLVL.

This clone turned up a few times. The V call is TRBV10-3, the J call TRBJ2-2; TRBD1 agrees at 9 bases. Trimming took 5 bases from V and 0 from J; bases not matched to a gene: 7. CDR3 size: 17 residues. CDR1 is ENHRY and CDR2 is SYGVKD in the germline V gene. The CDR3 is CAISPGTGSANTGELFF. The CDR3 DNA follows: TGTGCCATCAGTCCCGGGACAGGGTCCGCGAACACCGGGGAGCTGTTTTTT.

This chain links TRBV27 with TRBJ2-3; D gene uncertain. The CDR3 loop spans 15 amino acids. CDR1 MNHEY and CDR2 SMNVEV come from the germline V gene (reference sequence). With 4 bases removed from V and 4 bases from J, the gap between germline ends came to 15 bases. The CDR3: CASSSVLFSSDTQYF. CDR3 in DNA: TGTGCCAGCAGTTCGGTGCTTTTCTCTTCAGATACGCAGTATTTT.

This chain connects TRBV19 to TRBJ2-2, with D unclear. V dropped 5 bases and J dropped 5 bases, with 9 bases sitting between them. The CDR3 loop spans 13 amino acids. Looked up from germline, CDR1 is LNHDA and CDR2 is SQIVND (reference sequence). As DNA, the CDR3 is TGTGCCAGTAGTCCCTCAGTGACCGGGGAGCTGTTTTTT. This translates into CASSPSVTGELFF.

The V gene is TRBV18, the J gene TRBJ2-3; D is perhaps TRBD1 (6 bases). Germline CDR1 and CDR2: KGHSH and LQKENI. This CDR3 spans 15 amino acids. Between the trimmed V and J ends, which lost 3 bases and 3 bases, there was a span of 13 bases. CDR3 protein: CASSPIQQGTDTQYF. Written as DNA, the CDR3 is TGTGCCAGCTCACCGATACAACAGGGAACAGATACGCAGTATTTT.

This clone was seen a handful of times. The chain links TRBV28 to TRBJ2-3; 7 bases map to TRBD1. The CDR3 length is 14 residues. V shed 4 bases, J shed 5 bases, and the junction held 6 bases outside the gene matches. The germline V gene encodes CDR1 MDHEN and CDR2 SYDVKM. The DNA of the CDR3 is TGTGCCAGCAGTTCAGGACAGGCCCAAGATACGCAGTATTTT. This gives the protein CASSSGQAQDTQYF.

The CDR3 nucleotides are TGTGCCAGCAGTTCTTCACTAGCGGGAGGTAGCACAGATACGCAGTATTTT. It yields the protein CASSSSLAGGSTDTQYF. This chain joins TRBV28 and TRBJ2-3, with 12 positions matching TRBD2. This CDR3 has 17 residues. The germline V gene has CDR1 MDHEN and CDR2 SYDVKM. After removal of 4 bases from V and 0 bases from J, the junction contained 5 bases not matched to a gene.

V is TRBV28 and J is TRBJ1-2; D might be TRBD1 (5 bases). This CDR3 is 12 amino acids long. Germline lookup yields CDR1 MDHEN and CDR2 SYDVKM. V was shortened by 4 bases and J by 8 bases, with 11 bases between the two germline ends. CDR3 in DNA: TGTGCCAGCAGTTCTCCGAAGGGGGGCTACACCTTC. It is translated as CASSSPKGGYTF.

The chain links TRBV6-1 to TRBJ2-3; tentatively, D is TRBD1 (6 bases). Trimming shortened V by 6 bases and J by 0 bases, and 13 bases separated the two germline ends. Germline assignment: CDR1 MNHNS and CDR2 SASEGT. The CDR3 is 15 amino acids. The CDR3 reads CASSDRQASTDTQYF. Written as DNA, the CDR3 is TGTGCCAGCAGCGACCGACAGGCTAGCACAGATACGCAGTATTTT.

This clone was found a few times. V usage is TRBV9 and J usage is TRBJ2-7, with 7 bases lining up with TRBD2. CDR3 length: 14 residues. J gave up 5 bases and V 4 bases, and 9 bases lay outside the gene matches. Germline V gene sequence: CDR1 SGDLS, CDR2 YYNGEE. In nucleotides, the CDR3 is TGTGCCAGCAGCTACGGGAGCGGGGTCAACGAGCAGTACTTC. Translating it yields CASSYGSGVNEQYF.

This clone was seen only a few times. This chain joins TRBV28 and TRBJ2-3; TRBD1 is a possible D gene (6 bases). Germline V gene lookup returns CDR1 MDHEN and CDR2 SYDVKM. The length of the CDR3 is 12 residues. The V and J ends lost 7 bases and 6 bases respectively, with 11 bases between them. CDR3 sequence reads: CASNSRGDTQYF. In DNA form, the CDR3 reads TGTGCCAGCAATTCCAGGGGTGATACGCAGTATTTT.

The rearrangement uses TRBV5-4 and TRBJ1-6, with 9 bases fitting TRBD1. The length of the CDR3 is 17 residues. J lost 1 base, V lost 2 bases, and 4 bases had no gene match. Germline CDR1 reads SGHNT; CDR2 reads YYREEE (reference sequence). CDR3: CASSLGGTGSYNSPLHF. The CDR3 bases are TGTGCCAGCAGCTTAGGTGGGACAGGGTCCTATAATTCACCCCTCCACTTT.

The V call is TRBV18, the J call TRBJ1-6; TRBD1 is a possible D gene (6 bases). V lost 2 bases, J lost 7 bases, and 9 bases lay in between. The CDR3 covers 14 residues. CDR1 KGHSH and CDR2 LQKENI come from the germline V gene. CDR3: CASSPEQGNSPLHF. CDR3 coding DNA: TGTGCCAGCTCACCAGAGCAGGGGAATTCACCCCTCCACTTT.